The 23 T cell receptor beta chains listed next were all sequenced from one sample in a study of cytomegalovirus exposure and HLA in healthy donors. Profiled with immunoSEQ multiplex PCR; TCRdb holds only in-frame clones, not every one. Among 150,000 to 200,000 clones listed, over 65% were seen once. Sequencing input: PBMCs. The receptors derive from a man between 18 and 35 years old in good health and CMV-seropositive.

The rearrangement uses TRBV5-6 and TRBJ2-7; maybe TRBD2 (5 bases). Trimming left V 4 bases short and J 2 bases short, with 10 bases between. This CDR3 has 13 residues. Looked up from germline, CDR1 is SGHDT and CDR2 is YYEEEE. The CDR3 loop is CASSDTSTYEQYF. The CDR3 coding sequence is TGTGCCAGCAGCGATACTAGTACCTACGAGCAGTACTTC.

The chain employs TRBV7-9 and TRBJ2-2, with a weak D call TRBD2 (6 bases). Trimming pared 3 bases from V and 2 bases from J, leaving 10 bases between. The germline V gene encodes CDR1 SEHNR and CDR2 FQNEAQ (reference sequence). The length of the CDR3 is 15 residues. The CDR3 bases are TGTGCCAGCAGCTTCGGGAGTGCAAACACCGGGGAGCTGTTTTTT. Its translation is CASSFGSANTGELFF.

The chain links TRBV10-1 to TRBJ2-5, with D maybe TRBD1 (6 bases). Between the trimmed V and J ends, which lost 1 base and 5 bases, there was a span of 14 bases. CDR1 is WNHNN, CDR2 SYGVQD, per germline (reference sequence). The CDR3 totals 15 residues. For the CDR3, the DNA is TGCGCCAGCAGTGAGTTGCCCAGGGGTGGGGAGACCCAGTACTTC. Its translation: CASSELPRGGETQYF.

Of note for this clone: Other DNA variants within this sample encode the same CDR3. The J gene is TRBJ2-7, the V gene TRBV27; no definite D call. V gave up 6 bases and J gave up 0 bases, with 3 bases separating them. Germline values: CDR1 MNHEY, CDR2 SMNVEV (reference sequence). The CDR3 length is 11 residues. The CDR3 loop reads CASSSSYEQYF. DNA of the CDR3: TGTGCCAGCAGCTCCTCCTACGAGCAGTACTTC.

This clone was picked up a small number of times. V and J are TRBV5-6 and TRBJ2-1, with D tentatively TRBD2 (5 bases). The CDR3 length is 16 residues. CDR1 and CDR2 from the germline V gene are SGHDT and YYEEEE. V was clipped by 4 bases and J by 3 bases, with 17 bases between them. CDR3: CASSARVINRYNEQFF. As DNA, the CDR3 is TGTGCCAGCAGCGCGCGGGTGATAAACCGCTACAATGAGCAGTTCTTC.

The chain uses TRBV6-1 and TRBJ2-7; no firm D call. Germline V gene lookup returns CDR1 MNHNS and CDR2 SASEGT. V was trimmed by 9 bases and J by 6 bases, leaving 18 bases between them. The CDR3 is 13 residues long. The CDR3: CASGKVVLGEQYF. CDR3 sequence (DNA): TGTGCCAGTGGCAAAGTCGTCCTTGGCGAGCAGTACTTC.

V usage is TRBV4-1 and J usage is TRBJ2-3; D gene ambiguous. The CDR3 is made up of 17 amino acids. The V end lost 7 bases, the J end lost 2 bases, and 22 bases lay between the germline ends. Germline lookup yields CDR1 MGHRA and CDR2 YSYEKL. The CDR3 DNA follows: TGCGCCAGCACCCTACAAGTGAGGAGTCCTAACACAGATACGCAGTATTTT. As protein: CASTLQVRSPNTDTQYF.

CDR3 region: CASSSIPQRGHEQYF. CDR3 nucleotides: TGTGCCAGCAGCTCGATACCACAAAGAGGCCACGAGCAGTACTTC. The V gene is TRBV13, the J gene TRBJ2-7, with D hard to call. This CDR3 spans 15 amino acids. Germline CDR1 is PRHDT and CDR2 is FYEKMQ (reference sequence). V was pared by 4 bases and J by 5 bases, with 18 bases between.

V is TRBV6-6 and J is TRBJ1-4; 8 nucleotides align to TRBD1. Losses at the gene ends were 4 bases for V and 8 bases for J; bases not matched to a gene: 12. The CDR3 has 16 residues. CDR1 is MNHNY, CDR2 SVGAGI, per germline (reference sequence). CDR3 DNA sequence: TGTGCCAGCAGTTCGGAGCGCGGGACAGGAGGAGAAAAACTGTTTTTT. It yields the protein CASSSERGTGGEKLFF.

The chain uses TRBV13 and TRBJ2-1; 8 bases match TRBD2. Unmatched junction bases numbered 6, after V lost 5 bases and J lost 6 bases. Germline V gives CDR1 PRHDT, CDR2 FYEKMQ (reference sequence). This CDR3 comprises 14 residues. The CDR3 loop is CASSPREGPNEQFF. As DNA, the CDR3 is TGTGCCAGCAGCCCCCGGGAGGGCCCCAATGAGCAGTTCTTC. The full variable domain, completed using reference TRBV13 and TRBJ2-1, is AAGVIQSPRHLIKEKRETATLKCYPIPRHDTVYWYQQGPGQDPQFLISFYEKMQSDKGSIPDRFSAQQFSDYHSELNMSSLELGDSALYFCASSPREGPNEQFFGPGTRLTVL.

The chain combines TRBV7-3 with TRBJ2-1, with a tentative D call TRBD2 (5 bases). CDR3 length: 13 residues. Germline V gene sequence: CDR1 SGHTA, CDR2 FQGTGA. With 5 bases removed from V and 6 bases from J, the gap between germline ends came to 11 bases. DNA of the CDR3: TGTGCCAGCAGCCGCACCGGACTCAATGAGCAGTTCTTC. This sequence encodes CASSRTGLNEQFF. Variable domain in full (rest from reference TRBV7-3 and TRBJ2-1): GAGVSQTPSNKVTEKGKYVELRCDPISGHTALYWYRQSLGQGPEFLIYFQGTGAADDSGLPNDRFFAVRPEGSVSTLKIQRTERGDSAVYLCASSRTGLNEQFFGPGTRLTVL.

The gene calls are TRBV4-3 and TRBJ2-7; D is undetermined. V lost 1 base and J lost 0, with 13 bases in between. The CDR3 contains 16 residues. Looked up from germline, CDR1 is LGHNA and CDR2 is YSLEER. The CDR3 here is CASSQGRGSSSYEQYF. The CDR3 coding sequence is TGCGCCAGCAGCCAAGGGAGAGGTAGCAGCTCCTACGAGCAGTACTTC.

The CDR3 here is CAWTEADYGYTF. Written as DNA, the CDR3 is TGTGCCTGGACGGAGGCAGACTATGGCTACACCTTC. The V call is TRBV30, the J call TRBJ1-2; D remains ambiguous. CDR3 length: 12 amino acids. Deletions cut 4 bases from V and 3 bases from J, with 9 bases between. CDR1 and CDR2 from the germline V gene are GTSNPN and SVGIG (reference sequence).

The chain recombines TRBV4-1 with TRBJ2-5; possibly TRBD1 for D (6 bases). Germline assignment: CDR1 MGHRA and CDR2 YSYEKL. The V end lost 3 bases, the J end lost 4 bases, and 9 bases lay between the germline ends. This CDR3 spans 13 amino acids. CDR3 amino acids: CASSQTRGETQYF. The CDR3 DNA is TGCGCCAGCAGCCAGACCAGGGGAGAGACCCAGTACTTC.

This clone came up many times. The rearrangement joins TRBV25-1 to TRBJ1-3, with 11 bases aligning to TRBD1. The CDR3 consists of 16 residues. Trimming removed 4 bases from V and 3 bases from J; junction bases left unmatched: 5. Per the germline V gene, CDR1 is MGHDK and CDR2 is SYGVNS. CDR3 loop: CASSVGTGGHGNTIYF. The CDR3 nucleotides are TGTGCCAGCAGTGTAGGGACAGGGGGACATGGAAACACCATATATTTT.

The V and J genes are TRBV9 and TRBJ2-2; possible D gene TRBD1, 5 bases. CDR3 length equals 16 residues. V was clipped by 0 bases and J by 0 bases, with 9 bases between them. Germline-derived CDR1 and CDR2 are SGDLS and YYNGEE. CDR3 bases: TGTGCCAGCAGCGTAGCGAGGACAACGAACACCGGGGAGCTGTTTTTT. This encodes CASSVARTTNTGELFF.

This clone occurred once. The chain uses TRBV5-4 and TRBJ2-5; 12 nucleotides line up with TRBD2. CDR1 and CDR2 (germline): SGHNT, YYREEE (reference sequence). Trimming removed 2 bases from V and 2 bases from J; junction bases left unmatched: 1. The CDR3 spans 15 residues. CDR3: CASSFGLAGQETQYF. The CDR3 bases are TGTGCCAGCAGCTTCGGACTAGCGGGACAAGAGACCCAGTACTTC.

This chain joins TRBV7-2 and TRBJ1-4; maybe TRBD1 (6 bases). This CDR3 has 14 residues. Germline CDR1 reads SGHTA; CDR2 reads FQGNSA. The ends were cut back, 3 bases at V and 7 bases at J, with 12 bases in the middle. CDR3 amino acids: CASSFQGGAEKLFF. The CDR3 DNA follows: TGTGCCAGCAGCTTTCAAGGGGGGGCTGAAAAACTGTTTTTT.

This clone was detected only a few times. This chain connects TRBV1 to TRBJ2-7; TRBD2, the table's D call, was not compared with the DNA. TRBV1 is classified as a pseudogene. The CDR3 consists of 14 residues. The CDR3 loop reads CTSSPTSGNYEQYF. As DNA, the CDR3 is TGCACCAGCAGCCCGACTAGCGGAAACTACGAGCAGTACTTC.

V usage is TRBV6-1 and J usage is TRBJ2-2; TRBD2 matches at 7 bases. CDR1 and CDR2 from the germline V gene are MNHNS and SASEGT. V was pared by 5 bases and J by 4 bases, with 7 bases of the junction left unmatched. CDR3 length: 15 amino acids. The CDR3 reads CASSIAGQSTGELFF. The CDR3 DNA follows: TGTGCCAGCAGTATAGCGGGTCAATCCACCGGGGAGCTGTTTTTT.

V is TRBV19 and J is TRBJ2-2, with D maybe TRBD2 (5 bases). Per the germline V gene, CDR1 is LNHDA and CDR2 is SQIVND (reference sequence). This CDR3 contains 14 residues. Trimming cost V 4 bases and J 4 bases, with 10 bases left between them. CDR3: CASSSLGVTGELFF. In DNA, the CDR3 is TGTGCCAGTAGTAGCCTCGGGGTCACCGGGGAGCTGTTTTTT.

The chain has TRBV5-6 and TRBJ2-3; D is perhaps TRBD2 (5 bases). This CDR3 contains 15 residues. V was trimmed by 5 bases and J by 6 bases, leaving 19 bases between them. CDR1 is SGHDT and CDR2 is YYEEEE in the germline V gene. The CDR3, as DNA: TGTGCCAGCAGTTCCGGAGGATCTCGGACGGATACGCAGTATTTT. It yields the protein CASSSGGSRTDTQYF.

In this sample, this clone turned up once. This chain connects TRBV28 to TRBJ2-3; TRBD2 matches at 7 bases. The J segment lost 0 bases and the V segment lost 3 bases, leaving 3 bases of the junction unmatched. The CDR3 totals 15 residues. In germline, CDR1 is MDHEN, CDR2 SYDVKM. CDR3 region: CASSFPGGSTDTQYF. The CDR3 coding sequence is TGTGCCAGCAGTTTTCCGGGGGGTAGCACAGATACGCAGTATTTT. Drawing the rest from reference TRBV28 and TRBJ2-3, the complete variable domain is DVKVTQSSRYLVKRTGEKVFLECVQDMDHENMFWYRQDPGLGLRLIYFSYDVKMKEKGDIPEGYSVSREKKERFSLILESASTNQTSMYLCASSFPGGSTDTQYFGPGTRLTVL.